This TCR beta chain is drawn from a study of T cell responses to AZD1222 COVID-19 vaccine. In the study overall: Whether given at about 4 or about 12 weeks, second doses were pooled. The study, taken as a whole, reports: At study baseline, merely more than 5 AZD1222 recipients were seropositive. CD4 TCRs associated with vaccination spanned spike, dominating at 160-218 and 743-854.

A note on this clone: Its antigen is not identified.

The repertoire was sequenced with immunoSEQ multiplex PCR; TCRdb's copy has only in-frame clones and lacks some. The table shows roughly 120,000 clones, with approximately 84% occurring only once. The receptor was isolated from an adult in good health. The material sequenced was peripheral blood, taken on day 0 of AZD1222 vaccination.

CDR3 nucleotide sequence: TGTGCCAGCAGCGAAAATGCGGGGAGGACTGAAGCTTTCTTT. Protein sequence: CASSENAGRTEAFF. This rearrangement joins TRBV4-2 to TRBJ1-1; D gene ambiguous. V shed 5 bases and J shed 5 bases, with 15 bases lying between them. The germline CDR1 and CDR2 sequences are LGHNA and YNFKEQ. The CDR3 is made up of 14 amino acids.